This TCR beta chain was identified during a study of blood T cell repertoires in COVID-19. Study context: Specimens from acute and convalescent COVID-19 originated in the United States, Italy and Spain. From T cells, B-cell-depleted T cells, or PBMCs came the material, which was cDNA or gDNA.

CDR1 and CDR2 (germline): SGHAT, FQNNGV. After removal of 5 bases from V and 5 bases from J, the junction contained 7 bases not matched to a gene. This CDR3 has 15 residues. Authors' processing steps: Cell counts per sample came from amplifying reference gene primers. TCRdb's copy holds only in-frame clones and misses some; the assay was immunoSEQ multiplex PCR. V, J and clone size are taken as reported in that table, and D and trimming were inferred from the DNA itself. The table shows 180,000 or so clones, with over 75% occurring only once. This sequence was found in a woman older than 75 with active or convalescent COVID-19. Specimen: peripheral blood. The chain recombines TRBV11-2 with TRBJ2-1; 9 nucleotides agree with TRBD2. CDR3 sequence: CASSLSGGANNEQFF. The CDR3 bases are TGTGCCAGCAGCCTTAGCGGGGGAGCAAACAATGAGCAGTTCTTC. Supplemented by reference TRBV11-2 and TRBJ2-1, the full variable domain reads EAGVAQSPRYKIIEKRQSVAFWCNPISGHATLYWYQQILGQGPKLLIQFQNNGVVDDSQLPKDRFSAERLKGVDSTLKIQPAKLEDSAVYLCASSLSGGANNEQFFGPGTRLTVL.